The T cell receptor beta chain described here comes from a study of T cell changes during pregnancy in multiple sclerosis. This table comes from immunoSEQ multiplex PCR, and its TCRdb copy is limited to in-frame clones, with some not included. The sample consists of under 75,000 clones, under 95% of them appearing once. V lost 1 base and J 5 bases, leaving 14 bases between the germline ends. Germline CDR1 LNHNV, CDR2 YYDKDF (reference sequence). The CDR3 has 15 amino acids. The receptor was derived from a female donor in good health, enrolled as a control in a pregnancy study. The chain links TRBV15 to TRBJ1-2; the D gene is possibly TRBD1 (6 bases). This specimen was peripheral blood, taken in the third trimester of pregnancy. The CDR3, as DNA: TGTGCCACCAGCAGAGTCCAGGGGCTACTATATGGCTACACCTTC. Its translation is CATSRVQGLLYGYTF.